This TCR beta chain was captured in a study of naive and memory T cell subsets. The beta constant-region primer was an equimolar mix of two oligonucleotides covering TRBC1 and TRBC2. TCRdb called the UMI-ligation and nested PCR reads again in MiXCR, with one record for every CDR3 protein. Among 3,000 or so distinct CDR3 sequences listed, approximately 7% were seen once. Per the germline V gene, CDR1 is MDHEN and CDR2 is SYDVKM. The CDR3 runs to 16 residues. The ends were cut back, 5 bases at V and 0 bases at J, with 11 bases in the middle. Sorting gates: effector memory CD45RA-CD27-, EMRA CD45RA+CD27-. This clonotype turned up a few times.

The source material was effector memory CD8+ T cells from blood. Noted subset: effector memory, CD45RA- CD27-. The chain joins TRBV28 to TRBJ1-6; D gene unclear. The sequence derives from a human donor in good health. In DNA, the CDR3 is TGTGCCAGCAGTCTCACTACGAGCTCCTATAATTCACCCCTCCACTTT. This codes for CASSLTTSSYNSPLHF.